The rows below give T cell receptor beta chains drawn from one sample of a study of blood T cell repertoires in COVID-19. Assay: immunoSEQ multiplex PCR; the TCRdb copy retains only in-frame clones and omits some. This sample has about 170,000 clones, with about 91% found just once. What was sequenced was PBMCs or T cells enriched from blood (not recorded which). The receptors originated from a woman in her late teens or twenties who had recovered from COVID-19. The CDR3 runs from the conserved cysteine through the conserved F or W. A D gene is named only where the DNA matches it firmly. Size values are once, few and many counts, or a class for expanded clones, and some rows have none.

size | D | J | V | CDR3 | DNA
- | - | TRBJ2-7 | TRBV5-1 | CASSLATSNYEQYF | TGCGCCAGCAGCTTGGCCACTAGCAACTACGAGCAGTACTTC
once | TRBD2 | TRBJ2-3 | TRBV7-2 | CASSLGVAGAADTQYF | TGTGCCAGCAGCTTAGGGGTAGCGGGAGCAGCAGATACGCAGTATTTT
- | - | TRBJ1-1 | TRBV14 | CASSLSLNTEAFF | TGTGCCAGCAGCCTTTCGTTGAACACTGAAGCTTTCTTT
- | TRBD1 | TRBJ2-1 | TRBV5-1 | CASSLGHETGGDEQFF | TGCGCCAGCAGCTTGGGTCATGAGACAGGGGGCGATGAGCAGTTCTTC
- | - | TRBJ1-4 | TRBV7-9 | CASSLERGAGEKLFF | TGTGCCAGCAGCTTAGAAAGGGGAGCGGGGGAAAAACTGTTTTTT
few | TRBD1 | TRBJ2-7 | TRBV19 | CASSAGTGPYEQYF | TGTGCCAGTAGCGCCGGGACAGGCCCCTACGAGCAGTACTTC
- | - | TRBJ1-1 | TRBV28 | CASSLTRGQGTEAFF | TGTGCCAGCAGCCTAACGCGGGGGCAGGGGACTGAAGCTTTCTTT
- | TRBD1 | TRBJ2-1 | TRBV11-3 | CASSGQGAAPYNEQFF | TGTGCCAGCAGCGGACAGGGGGCGGCTCCCTACAATGAGCAGTTCTTC
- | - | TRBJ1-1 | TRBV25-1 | CASTQQGSTEAFF | TGTGCCAGCACACAACAGGGTTCCACTGAAGCTTTCTTT
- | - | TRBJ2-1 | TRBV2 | CASSEEWGPYNEQFF | TGTGCCAGCAGTGAGGAGTGGGGGCCCTACAATGAGCAGTTCTTC
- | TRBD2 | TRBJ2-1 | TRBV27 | CASSPGLAGFNEQFF | TGTGCCAGCAGTCCAGGACTAGCGGGCTTCAATGAGCAGTTCTTC
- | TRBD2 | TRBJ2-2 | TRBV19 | CASNQLAGVAGELFF | TGTGCCAGTAACCAACTAGCGGGAGTTGCCGGGGAGCTGTTTTTT
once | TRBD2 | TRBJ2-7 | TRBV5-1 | CASSVTGTSGYEQYF | TGCGCCAGCAGCGTAACCGGGACTAGCGGCTACGAGCAGTACTTC
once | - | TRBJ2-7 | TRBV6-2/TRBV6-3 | CASSRLVYEQYF | TGTGCCAGCAGTCGACTAGTCTACGAGCAGTACTTC
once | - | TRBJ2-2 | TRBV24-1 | CATSDLPAGNTGELFF | TGTGCCACCAGTGATTTGCCAGCGGGGAACACCGGGGAGCTGTTTTTT
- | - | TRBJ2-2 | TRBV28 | CASSPPGTLNTGELFF | TGTGCCAGCAGCCCCCCCGGGACTCTCAACACCGGGGAGCTGTTTTTT
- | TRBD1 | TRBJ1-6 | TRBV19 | CASSIVGTGIGSPLHF | TGTGCCAGTAGTATAGTGGGGACAGGGATCGGCTCACCCCTCCACTTT
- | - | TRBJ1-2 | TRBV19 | CASSMNSFYGYTF | TGTGCCAGTAGTATGAACAGCTTCTATGGCTACACCTTC
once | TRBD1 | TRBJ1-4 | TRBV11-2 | CASSPRQGAREKLFF | TGTGCCAGCAGCCCGAGACAGGGGGCGCGAGAAAAACTGTTTTTT
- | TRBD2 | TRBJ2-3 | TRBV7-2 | CASSHRAGGTDTQYF | TGTGCCAGCAGCCACCGAGCGGGAGGCACAGATACGCAGTATTTT
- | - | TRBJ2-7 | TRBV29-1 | CSVDAGGEQYF | TGCAGCGTTGATGCGGGCGGCGAGCAGTACTTC
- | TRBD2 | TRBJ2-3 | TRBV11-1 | CASSSGAGVLDTQYF | TGTGCCAGCAGCTCCGGCGCGGGAGTATTAGATACGCAGTATTTT
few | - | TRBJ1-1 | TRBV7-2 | CASSPTTLNTEAFF | TGTGCCAGCAGCCCAACAACGTTGAACACTGAAGCTTTCTTT
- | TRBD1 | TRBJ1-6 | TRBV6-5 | CASSIRDRQNSPLHF | TGTGCCAGCAGTATCCGGGACAGACAAAATTCACCCCTCCACTTT
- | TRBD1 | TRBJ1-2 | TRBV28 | CASSYRGNYGYTF | TGTGCCAGCAGTTACAGGGGGAACTATGGCTACACCTTC
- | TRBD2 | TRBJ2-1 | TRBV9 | CASSVGTKHNEQFF | TGTGCCAGCAGCGTCGGGACTAAACACAATGAGCAGTTCTTC
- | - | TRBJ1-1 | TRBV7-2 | CASSHDIFLTTEAFF | TGTGCCAGCAGCCACGACATATTCCTGACCACTGAAGCTTTCTTT
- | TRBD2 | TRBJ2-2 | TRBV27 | CASRPLTSGSGAAGELFF | TGTGCCAGCCGCCCCCTGACTAGCGGGTCTGGGGCCGCCGGGGAGCTGTTTTTT
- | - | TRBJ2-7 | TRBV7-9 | CASTKAGQGYEQYF | TGTGCCAGCACTAAAGCGGGACAAGGGTACGAGCAGTACTTC
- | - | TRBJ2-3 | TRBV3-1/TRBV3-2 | CASSQWTDTDTQYF | TGTGCCAGCAGCCAGTGGACTGACACAGATACGCAGTATTTT
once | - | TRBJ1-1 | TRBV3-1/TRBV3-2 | CASSPFRGTEAFF | TGTGCCAGCAGCCCTTTTCGAGGCACTGAAGCTTTCTTT
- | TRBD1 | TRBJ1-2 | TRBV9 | CASSVGGTGIDGYGYTF | TGTGCCAGCAGCGTAGGAGGGACAGGGATAGACGGCTATGGCTACACCTTC
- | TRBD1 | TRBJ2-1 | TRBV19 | CASSIGDRGYNEQFF | TGTGCCAGTAGTATTGGGGACAGGGGATACAATGAGCAGTTCTTC
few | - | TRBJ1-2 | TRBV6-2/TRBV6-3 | CASSKSGAPGYTF | TGTGCCAGCAGCAAATCTGGAGCCCCCGGCTACACCTTC
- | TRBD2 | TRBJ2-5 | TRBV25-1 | CASSEYPRGSGRMKTQYF | TGTGCCAGCAGTGAATACCCCCGGGGGAGCGGGAGAATGAAGACCCAGTACTTC
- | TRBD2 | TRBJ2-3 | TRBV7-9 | CASLGGSADTQYF | TGTGCCAGCCTAGGCGGGAGCGCAGATACGCAGTATTTT
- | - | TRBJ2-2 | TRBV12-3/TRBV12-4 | CASSFTNTGELFF | TGTGCCAGCAGTTTTACGAACACCGGGGAGCTGTTTTTT
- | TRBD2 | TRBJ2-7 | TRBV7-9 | CASSGGSPYEQYF | TGTGCCAGCAGTGGCGGGAGCCCCTACGAGCAGTACTTC
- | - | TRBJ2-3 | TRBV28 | CASRRTLSGDTQYF | TGTGCCAGCAGGCGCACGTTGTCGGGAGATACGCAGTATTTT
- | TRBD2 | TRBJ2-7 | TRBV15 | CATSRLGGGSGTNEQYF | TGTGCCACCAGCAGGTTGGGCGGAGGTAGCGGGACGAATGAGCAGTACTTC
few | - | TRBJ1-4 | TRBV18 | CASSQAAGLPYEKLFF | TGTGCCAGCTCGCAGGCCGCGGGACTGCCCTATGAAAAACTGTTTTTT
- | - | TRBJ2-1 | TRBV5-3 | CARSLLVSSRGPYNEQFF | TGTGCCAGAAGCTTATTAGTTAGTTCCAGGGGCCCCTACAATGAGCAGTTCTTC
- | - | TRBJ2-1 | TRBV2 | CASSERDNEQFF | TGTGCCAGCAGTGAGAGGGACAATGAGCAGTTCTTC
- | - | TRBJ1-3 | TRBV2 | CASRRTTSGNTIYF | TGTGCCAGCAGGCGTACCACCTCTGGAAACACCATATATTTT
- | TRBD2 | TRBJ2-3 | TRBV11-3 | CASSTGLAGGGTTQYF | TGTGCCAGCAGCACGGGACTAGCGGGAGGCGGCACTACGCAGTATTTT
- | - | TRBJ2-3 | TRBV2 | CASSGGTVTDTQYF | TGTGCCAGCAGTGGCGGGACGGTCACAGATACGCAGTATTTT
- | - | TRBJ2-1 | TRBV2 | CASSGYRVSEQFF | TGTGCCAGCAGTGGGTACAGGGTAAGTGAGCAGTTCTTC
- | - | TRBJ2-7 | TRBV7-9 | CASSLGADYEQYF | TGTGCCAGCAGCTTAGGGGCAGACTACGAGCAGTACTTC
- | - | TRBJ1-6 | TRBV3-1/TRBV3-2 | CASSQEQGKALHF | TGTGCCAGCAGTCAAGAACAGGGAAAGGCCCTCCACTTT
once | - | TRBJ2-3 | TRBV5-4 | CAIRPIVREITDTQYF | TGTGCCATCCGTCCGATTGTGCGGGAAATCACAGATACGCAGTATTTT
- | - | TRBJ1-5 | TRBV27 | CASSLNGHQPQHF | TGTGCCAGCAGTTTGAATGGCCATCAGCCCCAGCATTTT
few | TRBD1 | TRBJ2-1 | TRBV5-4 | CASSSSGTGRNEQFF | TGTGCCAGCAGCTCTTCCGGGACAGGCAGAAATGAGCAGTTCTTC
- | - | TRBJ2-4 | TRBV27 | CASSLNREYLIQYF | TGTGCCAGCAGTTTAAACAGGGAATATCTCATTCAGTACTTC
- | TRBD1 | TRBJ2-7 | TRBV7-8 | CASRPTGGSYEQYF | TGTGCCAGCAGGCCAACAGGGGGTAGTTACGAGCAGTACTTC
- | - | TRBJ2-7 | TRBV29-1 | CSVASYTGYGYEQYF | TGCAGCGTTGCGAGCTATACGGGGTATGGCTACGAGCAGTACTTC